Presented here are 16 T cell receptor beta chains from one specimen sequenced in a study of CD8 T cells in Susac syndrome (dated by TCRdb to the late 2010s). Library prep was done by the immunoSEQ multiplex PCR assay. RNA was extracted using the RNeasy kit, and about 0.45 to 1 ug of the RNA was reverse transcribed with random hexamers. In TCRdb, the public reads were trimmed at Q25 with fastp and aligned with MiXCR, with productive beta chains retained. One record per CDR3 amino acid sequence lists the most common genes and DNA. Present in this sample are 120,000 or so distinct CDR3 sequences, 90% to 95% of which were seen just once. The ten biggest clones cover around 0.13% of the sample. Sequenced sample: CD4+ T cells from PBMCs. The receptors were gathered from a human donor with multiple sclerosis.

J is TRBJ1-3 and V is TRBV5-6; D ambiguous. The V end was cut by 6 bases, the J end by 2 bases, with 9 bases between. The CDR3 length is 13 residues. Germline CDR1 is SGHDT and CDR2 is YYEEEE. Here the CDR3 reads CASKGTPGNTIYF. The CDR3 nucleotides are TGTGCCAGCAAGGGAACGCCTGGAAACACCATATATTTT.

This chain joins TRBV19 and TRBJ1-5; possible D gene TRBD1, 5 bases. The CDR3 consists of 14 residues. In germline, CDR1 is LNHDA, CDR2 SQIVND (reference sequence). V lost 3 bases and J lost 2, with 8 bases in between. CDR3: CASSIGTRNQPQHF. The CDR3 DNA follows: TGTGCCAGTAGTATCGGGACCCGCAATCAGCCCCAGCATTTT. Combining the CDR3 with reference TRBV19 and TRBJ1-5 gives the whole variable domain DGGITQSPKYLFRKEGQNVTLSCEQNLNHDAMYWYRQDPGQGLRLIYYSQIVNDFQKGDIAEGYSVSREKKESFPLTVTSAQKNPTAFYLCASSIGTRNQPQHFGDGTRLSIL.

This chain links TRBV29-1 with TRBJ2-3; no clear D gene. V gave up 5 bases and J gave up 3 bases, with 12 bases separating them. The CDR3 totals 13 residues. Looked up from germline, CDR1 is SQVTM and CDR2 is ANQGSEA. CDR3 nucleotide sequence: TGCAGCGTTCGGCAGCTGCAAACAGATACGCAGTATTTT. This encodes CSVRQLQTDTQYF.

The chain joins TRBV5-1 to TRBJ2-1; maybe TRBD2 (5 bases). The CDR3 spans 13 residues. The V gene lost 3 bases and the J gene lost 6 bases, with 10 bases spanning the gap. Germline CDR1 and CDR2: SGHRS and YFSETQ. CDR3 amino acids: CASSWAGINEQFF. DNA for the CDR3: TGCGCCAGCAGCTGGGCCGGGATCAATGAGCAGTTCTTC.

J is TRBJ2-7 and V is TRBV12-3 or TRBV12-4; D may be TRBD2 (6 bases). V lost 6 bases to trimming and J lost 2 bases, with 17 bases between them. The CDR3 has 15 residues. The CDR3 loop is CASRAPGDVAYEQYF. CDR3 bases: TGTGCCAGCAGGGCCCCGGGGGACGTTGCCTACGAGCAGTACTTC.

The chain joins TRBV24-1 to TRBJ2-1; a possible D gene is TRBD2 (5 bases). The CDR3 contains 13 residues. Per the germline V gene, CDR1 is KGHDR and CDR2 is SFDVKD. The V and J ends lost 2 bases and 5 bases respectively, with 6 bases between them. DNA for the CDR3: TGTGCCACCAGTGATTGGAGGAACAATGAGCAGTTCTTC. It yields the protein CATSDWRNNEQFF.

This rearrangement joins TRBV30 to TRBJ2-7; 7 nucleotides align to TRBD2. Unmatched junction bases numbered 5, after V lost 4 bases and J lost 5 bases. Germline lookup yields CDR1 GTSNPN and CDR2 SVGIG (reference sequence). The CDR3 sequence is 12 residues long. The CDR3: CAWKGRDDEQYF. CDR3 coding DNA: TGTGCCTGGAAAGGGAGGGATGACGAGCAGTACTTC.

This chain links TRBV10-3 with TRBJ2-7; 10 bases align to TRBD1. Trimming at V came to 6 bases and at J to 6 bases, leaving 11 bases not matched to a gene. The CDR3 contains 15 residues. Germline V gene sequence: CDR1 ENHRY, CDR2 SYGVKD. The CDR3 sequence: CAIRTGTGALLEQYF. DNA for the CDR3: TGTGCCATCAGGACCGGGACAGGGGCTCTACTCGAGCAGTACTTC.

This chain joins TRBV12-2 and TRBJ1-2; the table names TRBD1, a call not compared with the DNA. TRBV12-2 is described as a pseudogene. The CDR3 is made up of 16 amino acids. The CDR3 region is CASRLALDRDPPGYTF. The CDR3 nucleotides are TGTGCAAGTCGCTTAGCCCTCGACAGGGACCCCCCCGGCTACACCTTC.

The chain recombines TRBV4-2 with TRBJ2-5; 7 nucleotides agree with TRBD1. This CDR3 contains 13 residues. Germline CDR1 is LGHNA and CDR2 is YNFKEQ. V was pared by 3 bases and J by 3 bases, with 1 base of the junction left unmatched. CDR3 nucleotides: TGTGCCAGCAGCCAGGGACAGAAAGAGACCCAGTACTTC. Its protein product is CASSQGQKETQYF.

The chain uses TRBV20-1 and TRBJ2-7; 7 bases are a match to TRBD1. This CDR3 is built from 15 residues. Germline V lookup: CDR1 DFQATT, CDR2 SNEGSKA (reference sequence). V trimming: 0 bases; J trimming: 2 bases; junction bases outside the gene matches: 7. The CDR3 region has the DNA TGCAGTGCTAGAGATTCACAGGGGTCGCCCTACGAGCAGTACTTC. It translates to CSARDSQGSPYEQYF.

The genes are TRBV5-4 and TRBJ1-4; weak D call: TRBD1 (5 bases). The V end was cut by 2 bases, the J end by 0 bases, with 14 bases between. Germline CDR1 and CDR2: SGHNT and YYREEE (reference sequence). The CDR3 runs to 17 residues. CDR3 nucleotide sequence: TGTGCCAGCAGCTTTGTACGGGGACTTGCAACTAATGAAAAACTGTTTTTT. It encodes CASSFVRGLATNEKLFF.

V usage is TRBV5-4 and J usage is TRBJ1-1, with D tentatively TRBD1 (5 bases). V was clipped by 4 bases and J by 3 bases, with 13 bases between them. The CDR3 has 14 residues. The V gene's germline CDR1 is SGHNT and CDR2 YYREEE (reference sequence). The CDR3 region has the DNA TGTGCCAGCAGCGGAAGGGTCAGGGACACTGAAGCTTTCTTT. Encoded protein: CASSGRVRDTEAFF.

This clonotype was seen a handful of times. The chain employs TRBV3-1 and TRBJ1-2; D remains ambiguous. The ends were cut back, 5 bases at V and 0 bases at J, with 4 bases in the middle. CDR1 and CDR2 from the germline V gene are LGHDT and YNNKEL (reference sequence). This CDR3 is 12 amino acids long. The CDR3 region is CASSTSNYGYTF. The CDR3, as DNA: TGTGCCAGCAGCACTTCTAACTATGGCTACACCTTC.

This clonotype is a singleton in its sample. The chain uses TRBV6-2 or TRBV6-3 and TRBJ1-1; tentative D call: TRBD1 (6 bases). The CDR3 runs to 12 residues. The V gene's germline CDR1 is MNHEY and CDR2 SVGEGT. V lost 7 bases and J 3 bases, leaving 9 bases between the germline ends. The chain's CDR3 is CASTGGYTEAFF. The CDR3 DNA is TGTGCCAGCACTGGGGGCTACACTGAAGCTTTCTTT.

The CDR3 is CASSQDRTGGGYTF. The CDR3, as DNA: TGTGCCAGCAGCCAAGATCGAACAGGGGGAGGCTACACCTTC. The chain combines TRBV3-1 with TRBJ1-2; 8 bases map to TRBD1. This CDR3 comprises 14 residues. CDR1 is LGHDT and CDR2 is YNNKEL in the germline V gene (reference sequence). With V trimmed by 0 bases and J by 8 bases, 5 bases remained unmatched.